These 25 T cell receptor beta chains originate from one sample sequenced in a study of shared clonotypes between healthy human individuals. Libraries were prepared by immunoSEQ multiplex PCR; TCRdb keeps only in-frame clonotypes and omits some of them. The sample has a few hundred thousand clones; approximately 74% are singletons. Sequenced: memory CD4+ T cells sorted from blood. Documented subset: CD45RA-negative fraction. The source of these receptors is a young man in good health.

This chain uses TRBV6-5 with TRBJ1-3; no clear D gene. Deletions cut 5 bases from V and 2 bases from J, with 13 bases between. The CDR3 consists of 15 residues. The germline V gene encodes CDR1 MNHEY and CDR2 SVGAGI. CDR3: CASSPLSGPGNTIYF. The CDR3 coding sequence is TGTGCCAGCAGTCCCCTTAGTGGCCCTGGAAACACCATATATTTT.

This chain joins TRBV7-8 and TRBJ1-5; D remains unclear. The V gene's germline CDR1 is SGHVS and CDR2 FQNEAQ. Trimming removed 1 base at V and 4 bases at J, with 11 bases between. The CDR3 consists of 15 residues. CDR3 residues: CASSLVGGGNQPQHF. The DNA for the CDR3 is TGTGCCAGCAGCTTAGTTGGAGGAGGAAATCAGCCCCAGCATTTT.

This chain links TRBV9 with TRBJ2-3; the match to TRBD2 covers 8 bases. This CDR3 has 17 residues. V trimming: 0 bases; J trimming: 4 bases; junction bases outside the gene matches: 10. Germline V gene lookup returns CDR1 SGDLS and CDR2 YYNGEE. DNA of the CDR3: TGTGCCAGCAGCGTAGCTACGGGAGGGTCGGTACCAGATACGCAGTATTTT. Residues: CASSVATGGSVPDTQYF.

This clone was seen repeatedly, ten times or more. The chain has TRBV2 and TRBJ1-3; D is ambiguous. The length of the CDR3 is 18 residues. Germline V CDR1 and CDR2: SNHLY, FYNNEI. Trimming removed 1 base at V and 0 bases at J, with 16 bases between. CDR3 region: CASSEVASGPSSGNTIYF. For the CDR3, the DNA is TGTGCCAGCAGTGAAGTTGCGTCGGGCCCGAGCTCTGGAAACACCATATATTTT.

Here the CDR3 reads CASSVQGSAEAFF. In nucleotides, the CDR3 is TGTGCCAGCAGTGTACAGGGTTCGGCTGAAGCTTTCTTT. The V and J genes are TRBV2 and TRBJ1-1, with D perhaps matching TRBD1 (6 bases). V lost 4 bases and J lost 6, with 12 bases in between. Germline values: CDR1 SNHLY, CDR2 FYNNEI. The CDR3 runs to 13 residues.

This CDR3 is CASPWAGGGTDTQYF. The CDR3 region has the DNA TGTGCCAGCCCATGGGCGGGAGGGGGCACAGATACGCAGTATTTT. This chain connects TRBV7-2 to TRBJ2-3; TRBD2 matches at 9 bases. The J segment lost 1 base and the V segment lost 8 bases, leaving 7 bases of the junction unmatched. This CDR3 is built from 15 residues. In germline, CDR1 is SGHTA, CDR2 FQGNSA.

V gene TRBV28 combines with J gene TRBJ1-1; D is unclear. This CDR3 has 13 amino acids. V was shortened by 3 bases and J by 1 base, with 6 bases between the two germline ends. Germline CDR1 MDHEN, CDR2 SYDVKM. CDR3 in DNA: TGTGCCAGCAGTTTCTGGAAGAACACTGAAGCTTTCTTT. It yields the protein CASSFWKNTEAFF. Complete variable domain (other parts from reference TRBV28 and TRBJ1-1): DVKVTQSSRYLVKRTGEKVFLECVQDMDHENMFWYRQDPGLGLRLIYFSYDVKMKEKGDIPEGYSVSREKKERFSLILESASTNQTSMYLCASSFWKNTEAFFGQGTRLTVV.

CDR3 DNA: TGCAGTGCTAGAGTGGGGTCTCCCCAGTACTTC. Its protein is CSARVGSPQYF. V and J are TRBV20-1 and TRBJ2-5; D uncertain. Trimming pared 1 base from V and 9 bases from J, leaving 9 bases between. This CDR3 has 11 amino acids. The V gene's germline CDR1 is DFQATT and CDR2 SNEGSKA (reference sequence).

The chain combines TRBV28 with TRBJ2-7, with 9 bases that match TRBD1. CDR1 is MDHEN, CDR2 SYDVKM, per germline. This CDR3 contains 15 residues. Losses at the gene ends were 8 bases for V and 2 bases for J; bases not matched to a gene: 10. CDR3 DNA: TGTGCCAGCCAAGCCCCGGGACAGGGAGCCTACGAGCAGTACTTC. This sequence encodes CASQAPGQGAYEQYF.

The rearrangement joins TRBV29-1 to TRBJ2-7, with 9 bases matching TRBD1. The length of the CDR3 is 12 residues. V trimming: 4 bases; J trimming: 5 bases; junction bases outside the gene matches: 3. Germline CDR1 reads SQVTM; CDR2 reads ANQGSEA. CDR3 region: CSVAGTGHEQYF. The DNA for the CDR3 is TGCAGCGTTGCGGGGACAGGGCACGAGCAGTACTTC.

The chain links TRBV6-6 to TRBJ1-5; 8 bases match TRBD1. The CDR3 length is 13 residues. The germline gives CDR1 MNHNY, CDR2 SVGAGI (reference sequence). With V trimmed by 7 bases and J by 7 bases, 6 bases remained unmatched. The CDR3 is CASNKQGDQPQHF. The CDR3 bases are TGTGCCAGCAACAAACAGGGGGACCAGCCCCAGCATTTT.

The chain joins TRBV7-2 to TRBJ2-1; 9 bases fit TRBD1. The trim removed 5 bases at V and 4 bases at J, leaving 9 bases unmatched. Germline V CDR1 and CDR2: SGHTA, FQGNSA. The CDR3 consists of 16 residues. The CDR3 DNA sequence: TGTGCCAGCAGCGAACGCACCGGGACAGGGTACAATGAGCAGTTCTTC. Translated, it gives CASSERTGTGYNEQFF.

The chain recombines TRBV6-6 with TRBJ2-7, with TRBD2 matching over 8 bases. V shed 2 bases, J shed 6 bases, and the junction held 6 bases outside the gene matches. This CDR3 region has 14 residues. CDR1 MNHNY and CDR2 SVGAGI come from the germline V gene (reference sequence). The CDR3 DNA reads TGTGCCAGCAGTTACCTGGGACTAGAAGGCGAGCAGTACTTC. Protein product: CASSYLGLEGEQYF.

The chain combines TRBV2 with TRBJ1-5; D possibly corresponds to TRBD1 (6 bases). V was pared by 7 bases and J by 0 bases, with 7 bases between. The CDR3 is made up of 13 amino acids. CDR1 and CDR2 from the germline V gene are SNHLY and FYNNEI. DNA of the CDR3: TGTGCCAGCAAGGACAGTAGCAATCAGCCCCAGCATTTT. As protein: CASKDSSNQPQHF. Variable domain in full (rest from reference TRBV2 and TRBJ1-5): EPEVTQTPSHQVTQMGQEVILRCVPISNHLYFYWYRQILGQKVEFLVSFYNNEISEKSEIFDDQFSVERPDGSNFTLKIRSTKLEDSAMYFCASKDSSNQPQHFGDGTRLSIL.

The chain couples TRBV5-6 to TRBJ2-5, with a tentative D call TRBD2 (6 bases). This CDR3 contains 13 residues. Germline CDR1 SGHDT, CDR2 YYEEEE. The germline V and J ends were trimmed by 4 bases and 3 bases, with 10 bases remaining between them. CDR3 bases: TGTGCCAGCAGCCGGGGGTGGGAAGAGACCCAGTACTTC. As protein: CASSRGWEETQYF.

The chain recombines TRBV5-4 with TRBJ2-7; 14 nucleotides agree with TRBD2. The CDR3 is 16 amino acids. Germline V gene lookup returns CDR1 SGHNT and CDR2 YYREEE (reference sequence). The J segment lost 7 bases and the V segment lost 4 bases, leaving 10 bases of the junction unmatched. CDR3: CASSPGLAGVAGEQYF. CDR3 coding DNA: TGTGCCAGCAGCCCGGGACTAGCGGGAGTAGCGGGGGAGCAGTACTTC.

V and J are TRBV25-1 and TRBJ2-2; 7 bases map to TRBD2. V lost 3 bases, J lost 7 bases, and 11 bases stayed unmatched. The CDR3 is 16 residues long. Germline CDR1 MGHDK, CDR2 SYGVNS. The CDR3 DNA reads TGTGCCAGCAGTGACCCAAGGAGGGAGGGCCTCGGGGAGCTGTTTTTT. Encoded protein: CASSDPRREGLGELFF.

J is TRBJ2-2 and V is TRBV27; TRBD2 is a possible D gene (6 bases). Germline lookup yields CDR1 MNHEY and CDR2 SMNVEV (reference sequence). This CDR3 is 15 amino acids long. The ends were cut back, 3 bases at V and 1 base at J, with 9 bases in the middle. The CDR3 region is CASSLRRGNTGELFF. DNA of the CDR3: TGTGCCAGCAGTTTGAGGAGGGGGAACACCGGGGAGCTGTTTTTT.

The gene calls are TRBV28 and TRBJ2-2; D might be TRBD1 (5 bases). The V gene lost 6 bases and the J gene lost 0 bases, with 11 bases spanning the gap. Germline loops: CDR1 MDHEN, CDR2 SYDVKM. This CDR3 region has 15 residues. The CDR3 nucleotides read TGTGCCAGCAGAGGACACTTAGCGAACACCGGGGAGCTGTTTTTT. Translating gives CASRGHLANTGELFF.

Note on this clone: Germline and junction disagree at one end, which may indicate a read error. This rearrangement joins TRBV5-1 to TRBJ2-3, with D uncertain. The CDR3 length is 15 residues. The germline V gene has CDR1 SGHRS and CDR2 YFSETQ. The CDR3 sequence is CASSLGQESTDTQYF. CDR3 in DNA: TGCGCCAGCAGTTTGGGCCAGGAGAGCACAGATACGCAGTATTTT.

The chain employs TRBV7-2 and TRBJ2-3, with 9 bases lining up with TRBD2. V lost 5 bases to trimming and J lost 2 bases; unmatched junction nucleotides: 11. This CDR3 contains 17 residues. Per germline, CDR1 SGHTA and CDR2 FQGNSA. CDR3 sequence: CASSQRSGRLPTDTQYF. The CDR3 region has the DNA TGTGCCAGCAGCCAAAGGAGCGGGAGGCTCCCCACAGATACGCAGTATTTT.

This chain links TRBV9 with TRBJ1-4; D gene ambiguous. The CDR3 consists of 14 residues. Trimming removed 0 bases from V and 4 bases from J, with 7 bases in between. Per germline, CDR1 SGDLS and CDR2 YYNGEE. The CDR3 loop reads CASSVGGFNEKLFF. The CDR3 nucleotides are TGTGCCAGCAGCGTAGGAGGATTTAATGAAAAACTGTTTTTT.

The gene calls are TRBV5-4 and TRBJ2-3; maybe TRBD2 (5 bases). The CDR3 runs 16 residues. Trimming cost V 3 bases and J 0 bases, with 14 bases left between them. Germline values: CDR1 SGHNT, CDR2 YYREEE (reference sequence). Here the CDR3 DNA reads TGTGCCAGCAGCTCGGGCCAACTAGTAAGCACAGATACGCAGTATTTT. Amino acids: CASSSGQLVSTDTQYF.

V and J are TRBV18 and TRBJ2-7, with D uncertain. Trimming pared 5 bases from V and 2 bases from J, leaving 10 bases between. Looked up from germline, CDR1 is KGHSH and CDR2 is LQKENI. The CDR3 runs 13 residues. CDR3 DNA: TGTGCCAGCTCAAAGGACGGAACCTACGAGCAGTACTTC. Translating gives CASSKDGTYEQYF.

A few counts support this clone. The chain employs TRBV11-2 and TRBJ2-7; perhaps TRBD1 as D (6 bases). The CDR3 contains 15 residues. Deletions cut 3 bases from V and 4 bases from J, with 16 bases between. CDR1 is SGHAT, CDR2 FQNNGV, per germline. The CDR3 loop is CASSLGQGTYYEQYF. The CDR3 nucleotides read TGTGCCAGCAGCTTGGGTCAGGGGACCTATTACGAGCAGTACTTC.